This TCR beta chain was retrieved from a study of regulatory T cells in long-lasting Graves disease. Documented time point: newly diagnosed GD, antithyroid drugs for less than 3 months. PBMC RNA served as the TCR library source. To make TCR beta libraries, researchers used iRepertoire HTBI primers and Arm-PCR of CDR3 regions. TCRdb reprocessed the multiplex PCR reads via MiXCR and lists one record per CDR3 protein. The sample has some 250,000 distinct CDR3 sequences, 20% to 25% seen once; the top ten hold roughly 14%. The source is a female donor with Graves disease. Sequenced material: peripheral blood mononuclear cells (PBMCs), taken at new diagnosis, from a patient treated with antithyroid drugs.

The CDR3: CASLRAATNEKLFF. Written as DNA, the CDR3 is TGTGCCAGCCTTAGAGCAGCAACTAATGAAAAACTGTTTTTT. The V call is TRBV5-5, the J call TRBJ1-4; no clear D. Germline V CDR1 and CDR2: SGHKS, YYEKEE (reference sequence). V gave up 7 bases and J gave up 0 bases, with 10 bases separating them. This CDR3 spans 14 amino acids.